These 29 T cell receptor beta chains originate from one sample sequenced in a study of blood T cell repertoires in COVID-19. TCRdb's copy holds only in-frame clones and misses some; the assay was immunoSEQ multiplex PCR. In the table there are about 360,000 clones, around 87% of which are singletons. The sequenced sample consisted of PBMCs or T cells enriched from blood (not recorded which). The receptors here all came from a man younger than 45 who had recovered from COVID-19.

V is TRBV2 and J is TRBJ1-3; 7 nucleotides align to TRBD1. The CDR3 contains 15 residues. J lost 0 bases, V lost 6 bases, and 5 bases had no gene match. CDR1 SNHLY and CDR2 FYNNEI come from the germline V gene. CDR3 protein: CASSQDRASGNTIYF. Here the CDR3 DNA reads TGTGCCAGCAGCCAAGACAGGGCCTCTGGAAACACCATATATTTT.

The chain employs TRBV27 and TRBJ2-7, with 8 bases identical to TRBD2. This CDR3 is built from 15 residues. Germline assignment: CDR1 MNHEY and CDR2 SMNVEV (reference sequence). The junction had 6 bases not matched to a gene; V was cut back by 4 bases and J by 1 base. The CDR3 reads CASSSRGGESYEQYF. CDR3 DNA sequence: TGTGCCAGCAGTTCCCGGGGGGGGGAATCCTACGAGCAGTACTTC.

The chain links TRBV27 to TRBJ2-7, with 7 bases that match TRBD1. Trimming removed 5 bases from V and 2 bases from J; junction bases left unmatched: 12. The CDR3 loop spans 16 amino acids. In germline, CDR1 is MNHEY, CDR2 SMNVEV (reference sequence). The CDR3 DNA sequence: TGTGCCAGCAGTCCACGACAGGGTAGGGTCCCCTACGAGCAGTACTTC. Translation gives CASSPRQGRVPYEQYF.

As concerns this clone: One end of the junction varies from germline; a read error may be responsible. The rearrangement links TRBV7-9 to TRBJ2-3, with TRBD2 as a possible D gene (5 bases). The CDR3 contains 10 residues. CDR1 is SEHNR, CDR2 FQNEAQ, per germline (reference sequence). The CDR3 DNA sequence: TGTGCCAGCAGCGCCGCCGAGGAGGCCTTT. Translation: CASSAAEEAF.

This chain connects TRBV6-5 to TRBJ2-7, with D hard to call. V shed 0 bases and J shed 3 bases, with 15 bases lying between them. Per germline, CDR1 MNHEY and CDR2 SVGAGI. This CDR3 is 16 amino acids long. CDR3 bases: TGTGCCAGCAGTTACTCGACTGGCTCCCTCGGCTACGAGCAGTACTTC. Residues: CASSYSTGSLGYEQYF.

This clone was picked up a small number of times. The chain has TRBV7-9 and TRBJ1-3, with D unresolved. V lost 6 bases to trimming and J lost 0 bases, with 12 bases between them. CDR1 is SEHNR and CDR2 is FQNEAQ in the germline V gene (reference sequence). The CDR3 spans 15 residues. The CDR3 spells CASRAADHSGNTIYF. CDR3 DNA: TGTGCCAGCAGAGCGGCGGACCACTCTGGAAACACCATATATTTT. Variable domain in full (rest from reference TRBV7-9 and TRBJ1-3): DTGVSQNPRHKITKRGQNVTFRCDPISEHNRLYWYRQTLGQGPEFLTYFQNEAQLEKSRLLSDRFSAERPKGSFSTLEIQRTEQGDSAMYLCASRAADHSGNTIYFGEGSWLTVV.

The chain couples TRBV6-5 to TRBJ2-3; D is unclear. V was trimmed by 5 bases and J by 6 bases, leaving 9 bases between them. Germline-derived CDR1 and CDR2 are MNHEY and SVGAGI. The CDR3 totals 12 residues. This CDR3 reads CASSLNLDTQYF. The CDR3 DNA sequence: TGTGCCAGCAGTCTAAACTTGGATACGCAGTATTTT.

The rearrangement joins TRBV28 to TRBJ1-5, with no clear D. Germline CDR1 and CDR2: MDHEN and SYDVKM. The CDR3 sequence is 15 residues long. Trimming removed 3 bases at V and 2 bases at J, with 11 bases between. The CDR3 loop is CASSFSGWGNQPQHF. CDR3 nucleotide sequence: TGTGCCAGCAGTTTTTCGGGTTGGGGCAATCAGCCCCAGCATTTT. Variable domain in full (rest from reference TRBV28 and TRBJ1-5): DVKVTQSSRYLVKRTGEKVFLECVQDMDHENMFWYRQDPGLGLRLIYFSYDVKMKEKGDIPEGYSVSREKKERFSLILESASTNQTSMYLCASSFSGWGNQPQHFGDGTRLSIL.

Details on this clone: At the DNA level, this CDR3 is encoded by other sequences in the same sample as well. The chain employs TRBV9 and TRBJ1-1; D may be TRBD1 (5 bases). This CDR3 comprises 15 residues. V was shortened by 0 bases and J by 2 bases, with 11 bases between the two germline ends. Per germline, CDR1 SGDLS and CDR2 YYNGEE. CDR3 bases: TGTGCCAGCAGCGTAGTTGGGACTCCAAACACTGAAGCTTTCTTT. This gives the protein CASSVVGTPNTEAFF.

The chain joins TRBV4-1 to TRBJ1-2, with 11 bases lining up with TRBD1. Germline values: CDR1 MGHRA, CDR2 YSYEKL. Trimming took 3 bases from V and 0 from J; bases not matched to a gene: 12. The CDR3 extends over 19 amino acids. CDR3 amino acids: CASSHVIRTGGSPNYGYTF. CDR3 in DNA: TGCGCCAGCAGCCATGTAATACGGACAGGGGGCTCCCCTAACTATGGCTACACCTTC.

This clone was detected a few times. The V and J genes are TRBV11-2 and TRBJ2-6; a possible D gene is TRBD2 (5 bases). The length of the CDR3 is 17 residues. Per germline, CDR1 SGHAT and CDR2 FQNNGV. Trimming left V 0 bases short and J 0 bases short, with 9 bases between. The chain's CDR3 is CASSLEEGVSGANVLTF. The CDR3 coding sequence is TGTGCCAGCAGCTTAGAAGAGGGAGTCTCTGGGGCCAACGTCCTGACTTTC. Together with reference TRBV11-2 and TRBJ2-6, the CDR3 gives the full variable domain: EAGVAQSPRYKIIEKRQSVAFWCNPISGHATLYWYQQILGQGPKLLIQFQNNGVVDDSQLPKDRFSAERLKGVDSTLKIQPAKLEDSAVYLCASSLEEGVSGANVLTFGAGSRLTVL.

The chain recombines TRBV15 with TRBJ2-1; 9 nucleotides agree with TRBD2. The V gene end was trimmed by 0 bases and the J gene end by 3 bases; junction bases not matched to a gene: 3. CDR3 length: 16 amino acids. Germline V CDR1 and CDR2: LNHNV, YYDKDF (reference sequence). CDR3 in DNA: TGTGCCACCAGCAGAGATGGTAGCGGGGGCTACAATGAGCAGTTCTTC. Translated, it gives CATSRDGSGGYNEQFF.

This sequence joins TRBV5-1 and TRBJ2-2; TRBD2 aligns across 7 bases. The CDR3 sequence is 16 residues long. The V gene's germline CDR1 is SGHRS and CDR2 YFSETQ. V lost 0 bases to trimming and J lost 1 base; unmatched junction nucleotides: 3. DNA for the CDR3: TGCGCCAGCAGCTTGGCCGCGGGGGTGAACACCGGGGAGCTGTTTTTT. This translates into CASSLAAGVNTGELFF.

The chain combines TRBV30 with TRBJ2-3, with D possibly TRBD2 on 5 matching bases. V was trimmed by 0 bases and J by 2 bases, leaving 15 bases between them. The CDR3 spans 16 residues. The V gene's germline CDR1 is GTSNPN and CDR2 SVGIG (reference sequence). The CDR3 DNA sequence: TGTGCCTGGAGTGTAGGGCTAGCCGGGAACACAGATACGCAGTATTTT. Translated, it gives CAWSVGLAGNTDTQYF.

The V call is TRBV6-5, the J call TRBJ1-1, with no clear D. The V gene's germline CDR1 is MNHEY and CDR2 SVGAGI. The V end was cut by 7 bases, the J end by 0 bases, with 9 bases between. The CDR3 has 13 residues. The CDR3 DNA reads TGTGCCAGCACCCCCAGATTGAACACTGAAGCTTTCTTT. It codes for CASTPRLNTEAFF.

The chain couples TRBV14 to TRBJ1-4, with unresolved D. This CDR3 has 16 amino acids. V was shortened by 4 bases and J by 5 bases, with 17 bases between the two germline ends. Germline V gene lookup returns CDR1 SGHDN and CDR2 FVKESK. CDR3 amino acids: CASSPPPLEYNEKLFF. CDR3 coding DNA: TGTGCCAGCAGCCCTCCCCCCCTCGAGTACAATGAAAAACTGTTTTTT.

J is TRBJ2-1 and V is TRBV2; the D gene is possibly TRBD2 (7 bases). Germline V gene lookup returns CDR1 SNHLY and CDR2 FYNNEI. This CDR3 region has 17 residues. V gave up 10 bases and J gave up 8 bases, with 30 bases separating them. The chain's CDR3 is CATPSGEGRGPRDEQFF. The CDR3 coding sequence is TGTGCCACCCCCAGTGGCGAGGGGCGGGGGCCTAGGGATGAGCAGTTCTTC. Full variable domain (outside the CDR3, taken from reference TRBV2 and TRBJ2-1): EPEVTQTPSHQVTQMGQEVILRCVPISNHLYFYWYRQILGQKVEFLVSFYNNEISEKSEIFDDQFSVERPDGSNFTLKIRSTKLEDSAMYFCATPSGEGRGPRDEQFFGPGTRLTVL.

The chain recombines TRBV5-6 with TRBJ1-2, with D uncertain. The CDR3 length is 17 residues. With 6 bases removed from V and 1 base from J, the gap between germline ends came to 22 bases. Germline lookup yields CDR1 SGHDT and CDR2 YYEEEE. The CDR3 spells CASNYDSLKTYNYGYTF. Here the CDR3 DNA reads TGTGCCAGCAACTACGACTCCCTCAAGACCTATAACTATGGCTACACCTTC.

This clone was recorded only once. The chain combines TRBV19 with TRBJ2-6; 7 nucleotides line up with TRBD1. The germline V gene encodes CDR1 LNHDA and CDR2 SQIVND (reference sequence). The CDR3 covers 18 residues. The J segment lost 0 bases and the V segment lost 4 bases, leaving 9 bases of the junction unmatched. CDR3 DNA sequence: TGTGCCAGTAGTACGGGGACAGCAATAATCTCTGGGGCCAACGTCCTGACTTTC. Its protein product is CASSTGTAIISGANVLTF.

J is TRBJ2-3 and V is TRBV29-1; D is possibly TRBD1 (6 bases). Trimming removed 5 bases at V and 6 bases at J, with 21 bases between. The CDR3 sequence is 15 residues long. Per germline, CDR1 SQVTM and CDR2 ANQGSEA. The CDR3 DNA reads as TGCAGCGTTTCCCTACAGGGCTCCACCGGGGATACGCAGTATTTT. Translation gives CSVSLQGSTGDTQYF.

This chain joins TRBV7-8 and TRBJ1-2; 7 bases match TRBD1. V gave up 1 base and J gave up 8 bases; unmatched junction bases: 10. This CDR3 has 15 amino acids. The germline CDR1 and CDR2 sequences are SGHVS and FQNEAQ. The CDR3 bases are TGTGCCAGCAGCTTAGAGCGACAGGGCCTTGGGGGCTACACCTTC. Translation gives CASSLERQGLGGYTF.

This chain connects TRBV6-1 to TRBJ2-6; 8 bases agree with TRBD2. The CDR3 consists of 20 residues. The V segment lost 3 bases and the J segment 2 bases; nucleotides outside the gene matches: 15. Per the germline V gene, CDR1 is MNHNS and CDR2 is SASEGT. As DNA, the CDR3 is TGTGCCAGCAGTGACCCGTCCGGGGGGGGCAGATGGACTGGGGCCAACGTCCTGACTTTC. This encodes CASSDPSGGGRWTGANVLTF.

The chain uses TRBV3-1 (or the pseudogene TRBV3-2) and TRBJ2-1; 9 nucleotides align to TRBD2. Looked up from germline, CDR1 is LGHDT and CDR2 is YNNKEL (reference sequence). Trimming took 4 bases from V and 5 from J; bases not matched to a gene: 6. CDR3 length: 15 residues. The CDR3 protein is CASSPSTSGHNEQFF. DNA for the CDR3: TGTGCCAGCAGCCCAAGCACTAGCGGGCACAATGAGCAGTTCTTC.

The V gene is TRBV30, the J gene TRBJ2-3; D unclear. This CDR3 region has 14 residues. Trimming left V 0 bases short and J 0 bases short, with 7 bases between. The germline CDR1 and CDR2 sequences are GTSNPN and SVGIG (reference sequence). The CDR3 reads CAWSVRESTDTQYF. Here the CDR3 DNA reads TGTGCCTGGAGTGTGAGAGAGAGCACAGATACGCAGTATTTT.

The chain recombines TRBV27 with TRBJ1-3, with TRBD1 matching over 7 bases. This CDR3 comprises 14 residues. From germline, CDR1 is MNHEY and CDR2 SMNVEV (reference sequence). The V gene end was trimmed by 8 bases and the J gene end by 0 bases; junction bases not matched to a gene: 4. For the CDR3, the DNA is TGTGCCAGCGGTTGGGACAGCTCTGGAAACACCATATATTTT. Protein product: CASGWDSSGNTIYF.

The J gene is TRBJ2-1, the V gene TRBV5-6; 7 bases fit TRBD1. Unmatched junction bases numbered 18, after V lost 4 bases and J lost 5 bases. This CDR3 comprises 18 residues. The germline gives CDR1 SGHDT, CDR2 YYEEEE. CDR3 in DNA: TGTGCCAGCAGCCGACACTACCGACAGGGCCTGATCGACAATGAGCAGTTCTTC. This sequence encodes CASSRHYRQGLIDNEQFF. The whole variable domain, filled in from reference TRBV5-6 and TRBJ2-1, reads DAGVTQSPTHLIKTRGQQVTLRCSPKSGHDTVSWYQQALGQGPQFIFQYYEEEERQRGNFPDRFSGHQFPNYSSELNVNALLLGDSALYLCASSRHYRQGLIDNEQFFGPGTRLTVL.

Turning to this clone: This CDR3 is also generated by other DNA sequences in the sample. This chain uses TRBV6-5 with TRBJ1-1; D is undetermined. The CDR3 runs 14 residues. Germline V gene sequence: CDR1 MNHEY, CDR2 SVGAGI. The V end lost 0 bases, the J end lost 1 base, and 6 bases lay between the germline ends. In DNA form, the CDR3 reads TGTGCCAGCAGTTACTCTACAGAGAACACTGAAGCTTTCTTT. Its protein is CASSYSTENTEAFF.

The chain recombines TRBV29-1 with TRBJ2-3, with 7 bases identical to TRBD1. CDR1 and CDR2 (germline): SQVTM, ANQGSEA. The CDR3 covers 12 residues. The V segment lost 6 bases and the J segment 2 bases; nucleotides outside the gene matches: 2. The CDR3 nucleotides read TGCAGCGTCGGACAGGCCACAGATACGCAGTATTTT. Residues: CSVGQATDTQYF.

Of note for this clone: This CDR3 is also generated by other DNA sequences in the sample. The CDR3, as DNA: TGTGCCAGCTCCCGACAGGGGAACACTGAAGCTTTCTTT. It encodes CASSRQGNTEAFF. The V call is TRBV18, the J call TRBJ1-1; 7 nucleotides match TRBD1. J lost 1 base, V lost 6 bases, and 2 bases had no gene match. The CDR3 length is 13 residues. Germline V gene lookup returns CDR1 KGHSH and CDR2 LQKENI.